This TCR beta chain was captured by sequencing in a study of siplizumab effects on memory and regulatory T cells. Study-wide results and caveats: Naive T cells appeared more varied than memory cells and looked like key alloresponse contributors.

With regard to this clone: Antigen: not known.

Germline-derived CDR1 and CDR2 are SGHRS and YFSETQ. The CDR3 contains 17 residues. V dropped 4 bases and J dropped 7; count of bases not matched to a gene: 8. Sequencing was performed with immunoSEQ multiplex PCR; in TCRdb, only in-frame clones are kept and a portion is missing. Counted here are 100,000 or so clones, 75% to 95% occurring once; the ten biggest clones make up roughly 2.8%. The chain links TRBV5-1 to TRBJ2-4; 16 positions match TRBD2. Sequences were obtained from CD4+ T cells sorted from blood. This TCR was sampled from a human donor in good health. Some clones in this sample may be carry-over from other donors' samples. For the CDR3, the DNA is TGCGCCAGCAGCAGACGGGGACTAGCGGGAGGGTGGAACATTCAGTACTTC. Translation gives CASSRRGLAGGWNIQYF.